Below are 8 T cell receptor beta chains sequenced from a single sample in a study of cytomegalovirus exposure and HLA in healthy donors. Primers for the PCR totalled 60 Vbeta and 13 Jbeta. Profiled with immunoSEQ multiplex PCR; TCRdb holds only in-frame clones, not every one. In the table there are some 200,000 clones, more than 65% of which are singletons. Sequenced sample: PBMCs. All receptors derive from a man aged 50-60 years in good health and CMV-seronegative.

This clone was seen a few times. This chain connects TRBV5-6 to TRBJ2-2; a possible D gene is TRBD1 (6 bases). The V gene lost 0 bases and the J gene lost 4 bases, with 10 bases spanning the gap. Germline V lookup: CDR1 SGHDT, CDR2 YYEEEE. This CDR3 is built from 15 residues. The CDR3, as DNA: TGTGCCAGCAGCTTGGACAGGGCGGTCACCGGGGAGCTGTTTTTT. The encoded protein is CASSLDRAVTGELFF. Supplemented by reference TRBV5-6 and TRBJ2-2, the full variable domain reads DAGVTQSPTHLIKTRGQQVTLRCSPKSGHDTVSWYQQALGQGPQFIFQYYEEEERQRGNFPDRFSGHQFPNYSSELNVNALLLGDSALYLCASSLDRAVTGELFFGEGSRLTVL.

The rearrangement uses TRBV19 and TRBJ1-6; 8 positions match TRBD1. CDR3 length: 14 amino acids. V gave up 6 bases and J gave up 7 bases; unmatched junction bases: 5. The germline gives CDR1 LNHDA, CDR2 SQIVND (reference sequence). For the CDR3, the DNA is TGTGCCAGTAGCGGGGACAGGATCAATTCACCCCTCCACTTT. Translating gives CASSGDRINSPLHF.

The chain links TRBV6-4 to TRBJ1-4; D gene uncertain. V shed 7 bases and J shed 11 bases, with 5 bases lying between them. In germline, CDR1 is MRHNA, CDR2 SNTAGT. The CDR3 extends over 9 amino acids. CDR3 nucleotides: TGTGCCAGCATACGGAAACTGTTTTTT. Protein product: CASIRKLFF.

This clone was seen once. The V gene is TRBV7-9, the J gene TRBJ1-4, with 8 bases that match TRBD1. The CDR3 has 13 amino acids. V lost 5 bases to trimming and J lost 6 bases; unmatched junction nucleotides: 2. Germline V CDR1 and CDR2: SEHNR, FQNEAQ (reference sequence). The CDR3: CASSPGQDEKLFF. CDR3 DNA: TGTGCCAGCAGCCCGGGACAGGATGAAAAACTGTTTTTT.

The chain joins TRBV7-3 to TRBJ2-2; D unresolved. The CDR3 is 12 amino acids. Trimming left V 4 bases short and J 3 bases short, with 3 bases between. Per the germline V gene, CDR1 is SGHTA and CDR2 is FQGTGA. The CDR3 region is CASSSYTGELFF. CDR3 DNA: TGTGCCAGCAGCTCCTACACCGGGGAGCTGTTTTTT.

This clone occurred a few times. This chain uses TRBV29-1 with TRBJ2-5; 10 positions agree with TRBD2. Trimming cost V 7 bases and J 4 bases; bases outside gene matches: 9. Germline-derived CDR1 and CDR2 are SQVTM and ANQGSEA. CDR3 length: 14 residues. For the CDR3, the DNA is TGCAGCGGGTCCGTAGCGGGGGGCGGAGAGACCCAGTACTTC. Translated: CSGSVAGGGETQYF.

The V and J genes are TRBV6-1 and TRBJ2-7, with a weak D call TRBD2 (6 bases). Between the trimmed V and J ends, which lost 4 bases and 0 bases, there was a span of 10 bases. This CDR3 is 14 amino acids long. Germline V gives CDR1 MNHNS, CDR2 SASEGT. Here the CDR3 DNA reads TGTGCCAGCAGTGTTATAGCGGACTCCTACGAGCAGTACTTC. It codes for CASSVIADSYEQYF.

The V gene is TRBV14, the J gene TRBJ1-3; D remains unclear. Trimming left V 1 base short and J 9 bases short, with 4 bases between. The CDR3 length is 11 residues. Germline CDR1 and CDR2: SGHDN and FVKESK. As DNA, the CDR3 is TGTGCCAGCAGCCAAGTCAGCACCATATATTTT. As protein: CASSQVSTIYF.